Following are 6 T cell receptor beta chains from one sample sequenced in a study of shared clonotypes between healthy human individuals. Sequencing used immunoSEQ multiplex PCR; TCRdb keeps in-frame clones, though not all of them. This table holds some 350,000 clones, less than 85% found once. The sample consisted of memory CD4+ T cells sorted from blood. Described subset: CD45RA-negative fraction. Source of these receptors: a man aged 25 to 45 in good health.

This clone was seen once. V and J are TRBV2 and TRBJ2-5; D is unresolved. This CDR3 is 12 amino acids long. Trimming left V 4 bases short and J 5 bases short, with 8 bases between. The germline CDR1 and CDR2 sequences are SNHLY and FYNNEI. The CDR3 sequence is CASSGEVETQYF. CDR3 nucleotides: TGTGCCAGCAGTGGCGAGGTTGAGACCCAGTACTTC.

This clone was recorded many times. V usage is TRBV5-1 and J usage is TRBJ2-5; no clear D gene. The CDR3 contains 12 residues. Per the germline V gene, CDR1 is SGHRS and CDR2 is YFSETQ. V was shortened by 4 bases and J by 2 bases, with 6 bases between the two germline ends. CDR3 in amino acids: CASSEQQETQYF. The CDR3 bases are TGCGCCAGCAGCGAACAACAAGAGACCCAGTACTTC. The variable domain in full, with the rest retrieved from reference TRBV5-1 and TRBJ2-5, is KAGVTQTPRYLIKTRGQQVTLSCSPISGHRSVSWYQQTPGQGLQFLFEYFSETQRNKGNFPGRFSGRQFSNSRSEMNVSTLELGDSALYLCASSEQQETQYFGPGTRLLVL.

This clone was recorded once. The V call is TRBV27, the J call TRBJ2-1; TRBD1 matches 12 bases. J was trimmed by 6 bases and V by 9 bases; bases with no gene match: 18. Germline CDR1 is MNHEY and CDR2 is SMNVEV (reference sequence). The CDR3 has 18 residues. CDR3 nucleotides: TGTGCCAGTTCGCGGGACAGGGGGCACGCTGCCTCCGTCAATGAGCAGTTCTTC. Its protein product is CASSRDRGHAASVNEQFF.

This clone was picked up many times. DNA of the CDR3: TGTGCCAGCAGCCCGGCCGGGACAGTCAACACTGAAGCTTTCTTT. Translation gives CASSPAGTVNTEAFF. The rearrangement uses TRBV9 and TRBJ1-1, with 7 positions matching TRBD1. This CDR3 is 15 amino acids long. J lost 2 bases, V lost 4 bases, and 8 bases had no gene match. Germline CDR1 SGDLS, CDR2 YYNGEE.

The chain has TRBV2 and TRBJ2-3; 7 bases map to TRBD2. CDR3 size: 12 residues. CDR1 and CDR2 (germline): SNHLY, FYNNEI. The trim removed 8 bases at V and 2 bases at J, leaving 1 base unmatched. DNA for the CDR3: TGTGCCAGCGGGACTATCACAGATACGCAGTATTTT. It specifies CASGTITDTQYF.

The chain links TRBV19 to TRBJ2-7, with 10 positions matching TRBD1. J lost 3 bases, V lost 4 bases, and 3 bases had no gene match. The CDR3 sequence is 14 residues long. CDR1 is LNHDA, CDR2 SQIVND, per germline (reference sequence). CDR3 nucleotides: TGTGCCAGTAGTAGTCGGACAGGGGGCTACGAGCAGTACTTC. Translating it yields CASSSRTGGYEQYF.